This T cell receptor beta chain originates from a study of spatial heterogeneity in lung cancer (dated by TCRdb to between 2019 and 2020). Concerning the study at large: More beta-chain than alpha-chain transcripts were consistently detected, likely reflecting higher beta-chain transcript abundance. Nonsynonymous mutation counts, determined by whole-exome sequencing of tumor tissue, were related to TCR repertoire features. In the raw uncorrected reads, each unique combination of TCR and UMI appeared on average more than ten times. TCR alpha and beta repertoires were quantitatively compared across multiple tumor regions, matched nontumor lung and blood in non-small cell lung cancer. At surgery, roughly 220 tumor regions, around 65 matched nontumor lung samples and 56 PBMC samples were TCR-sequenced for both alpha and beta chains.

Receptor libraries were prepared by 5' RACE. This sample was sequenced with a NextSeq 500. The TCR library protocol attached a unique molecular identifier to each TCR cDNA molecule to allow correction of PCR and sequencing errors. The study's own analysis went as follows. Decombinator tools were used for TCR identification, UMI-based error correction and CDR3 extraction. Expanded TCRs were defined as those above a frequency of 2 per 1,000, corresponding to the top 1% of the tumor frequency distribution. Each repertoire was subsampled 100 times to 5,000 TCRs, after which Renyi diversity was computed with the R vegan package. CDR3 similarity networks were built from amino acid triplet string-kernel similarity, with CDR3s being connected when pairwise similarity was above 0.82. TCRdb trimmed the raw reads at Q25, called clones with MiXCR and kept productive beta chains. Every entry covers one CDR3 protein and lists the most common genes and DNA from its rows. The V and J calls here are based on TCRdb, not the publication. In this sample the table shows about 45,000 distinct CDR3 sequences, roughly 10% of which occur a single time. The ten biggest clones cover roughly 40% of the sample.

According to the study, the label for this sample's time point signals: sample taken at primary tumor resection. For TCR sequencing, whole RNA was extracted from tumor and nontumor lung tissue, or from cryopreserved PBMC samples, and no cell sorting was done. Donors were around 71 patients with early-stage, untreated non-small cell lung cancer from the lung TRACERx cohort. Only patients for whom sufficient RNA was available from at least two tumor regions were selected for TCR sequencing. From cysteine to phenylalanine, the CDR3 is 13 amino acids long. The DNA shown is the 39-base CDR3, in frame from base 1. Deletion took 5 bases off V and 4 bases off J, with a span of 11 bases between the germline ends. CDR1 and CDR2 (MNHEY, SVGEGT) derive from the germline V gene. Concerning this clonotype itself: This receptor's antigen is unknown. No per-base quality is available; no much larger clone lies one base away.

Overall results and qualifications from the work: Ubiquitous expanded tumor TCRs were detected in blood more often at tumor resection than at routine follow-up. Confirming at a functional level the hypothesis that regional TCRs recognize regional mutations was considered to require additional single-cell paired TCR alpha and beta sequencing.

The TCR sequence derives from a female donor with early-stage non-small cell lung cancer. The sample in question was PBMCs, obtained at surgery. The V gene is TRBV6-2 or TRBV6-3 and the J gene is TRBJ1-1; D gene: possibly TRBD1, on 5 matching bases. The CDR3 protein is CASSHGGITEAFF. The DNA sequence is given as TGTGCCAGCAGTCACGGGGGGATCACTGAAGCTTTCTTT.